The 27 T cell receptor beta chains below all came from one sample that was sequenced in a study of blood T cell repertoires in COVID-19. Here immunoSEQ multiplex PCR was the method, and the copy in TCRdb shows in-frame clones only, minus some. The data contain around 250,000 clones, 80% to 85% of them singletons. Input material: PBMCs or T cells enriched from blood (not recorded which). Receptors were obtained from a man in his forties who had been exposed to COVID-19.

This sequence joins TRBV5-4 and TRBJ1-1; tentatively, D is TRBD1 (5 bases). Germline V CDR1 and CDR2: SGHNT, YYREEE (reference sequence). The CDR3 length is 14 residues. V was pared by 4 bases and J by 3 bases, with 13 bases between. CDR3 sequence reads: CASSTRQLYTEAFF. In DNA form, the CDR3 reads TGTGCCAGCAGCACCAGACAGCTATACACTGAAGCTTTCTTT.

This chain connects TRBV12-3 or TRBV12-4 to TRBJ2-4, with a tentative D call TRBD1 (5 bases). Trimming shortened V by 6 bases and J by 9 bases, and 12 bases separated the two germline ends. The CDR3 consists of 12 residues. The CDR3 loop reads CASSPRAGIQYF. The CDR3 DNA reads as TGTGCCAGCAGCCCCAGGGCCGGCATTCAGTACTTC.

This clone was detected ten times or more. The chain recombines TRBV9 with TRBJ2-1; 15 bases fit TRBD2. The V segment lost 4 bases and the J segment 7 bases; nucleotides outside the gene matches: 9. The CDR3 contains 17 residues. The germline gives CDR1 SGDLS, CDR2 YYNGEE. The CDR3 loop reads CASSIRTSGRVGNEQFF. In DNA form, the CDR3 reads TGTGCCAGCAGCATAAGGACTAGCGGGAGGGTAGGAAATGAGCAGTTCTTC.

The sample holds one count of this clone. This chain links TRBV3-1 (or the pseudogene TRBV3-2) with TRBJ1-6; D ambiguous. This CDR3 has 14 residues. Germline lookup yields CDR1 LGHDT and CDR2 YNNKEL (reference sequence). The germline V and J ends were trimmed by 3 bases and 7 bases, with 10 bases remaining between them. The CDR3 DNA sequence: TGTGCCAGCAGCCATAGGCCGGGAAATTCACCCCTCCACTTT. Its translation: CASSHRPGNSPLHF.

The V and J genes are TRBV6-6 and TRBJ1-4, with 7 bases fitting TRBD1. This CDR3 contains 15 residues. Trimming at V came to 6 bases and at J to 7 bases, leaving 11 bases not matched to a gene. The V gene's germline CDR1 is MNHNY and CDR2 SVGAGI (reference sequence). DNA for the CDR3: TGTGCCAGCAGGCGCCCGGGACAGCGGGCTGAAAAACTGTTTTTT. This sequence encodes CASRRPGQRAEKLFF.

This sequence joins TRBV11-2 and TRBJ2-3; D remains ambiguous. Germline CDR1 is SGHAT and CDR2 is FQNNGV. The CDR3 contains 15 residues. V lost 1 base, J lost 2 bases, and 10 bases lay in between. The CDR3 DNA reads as TGTGCCAGCAGCTTAGGCCCCAGATACACAGATACGCAGTATTTT. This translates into CASSLGPRYTDTQYF.

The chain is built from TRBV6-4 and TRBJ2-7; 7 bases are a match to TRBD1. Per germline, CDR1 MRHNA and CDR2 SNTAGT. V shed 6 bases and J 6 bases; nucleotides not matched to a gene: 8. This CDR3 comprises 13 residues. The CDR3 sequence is CASSQTPGGEQYF. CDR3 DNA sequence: TGTGCCAGCAGCCAAACCCCAGGGGGCGAGCAGTACTTC.

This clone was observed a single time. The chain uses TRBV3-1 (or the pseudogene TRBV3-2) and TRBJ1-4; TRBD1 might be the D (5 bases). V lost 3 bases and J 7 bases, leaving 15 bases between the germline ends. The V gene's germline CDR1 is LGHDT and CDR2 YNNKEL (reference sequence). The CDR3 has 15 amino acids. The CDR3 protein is CASSQAGGGREKLFF. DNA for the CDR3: TGTGCCAGCAGCCAGGCCGGGGGAGGGCGTGAAAAACTGTTTTTT.

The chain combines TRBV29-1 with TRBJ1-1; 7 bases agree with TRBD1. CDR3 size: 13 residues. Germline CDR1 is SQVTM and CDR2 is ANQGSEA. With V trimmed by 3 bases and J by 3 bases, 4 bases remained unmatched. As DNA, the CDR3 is TGCAGCGTTGAGGGGACAGATTACACTGAAGCTTTCTTT. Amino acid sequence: CSVEGTDYTEAFF.

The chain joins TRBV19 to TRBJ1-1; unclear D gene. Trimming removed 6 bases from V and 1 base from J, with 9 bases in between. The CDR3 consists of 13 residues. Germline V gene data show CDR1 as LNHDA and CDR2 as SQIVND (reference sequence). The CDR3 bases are TGTGCCAGTAGGCCCCGAGAGAACACTGAAGCTTTCTTT. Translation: CASRPRENTEAFF.

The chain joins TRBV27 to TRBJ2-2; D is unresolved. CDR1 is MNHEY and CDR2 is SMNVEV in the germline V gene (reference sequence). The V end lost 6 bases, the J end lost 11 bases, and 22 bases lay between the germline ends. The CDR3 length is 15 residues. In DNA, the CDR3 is TGTGCCAGCAGCTACAAAACCCACCCAGCGAGAGAGCTGTTTTTT. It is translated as CASSYKTHPARELFF.

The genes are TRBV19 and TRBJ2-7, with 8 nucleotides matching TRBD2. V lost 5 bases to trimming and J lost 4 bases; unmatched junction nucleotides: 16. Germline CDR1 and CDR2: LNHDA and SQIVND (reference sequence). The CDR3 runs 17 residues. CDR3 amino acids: CASSFAGQLAVTYEQYF. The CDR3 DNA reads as TGTGCCAGTAGTTTTGCGGGCCAACTAGCGGTTACGTACGAGCAGTACTTC.

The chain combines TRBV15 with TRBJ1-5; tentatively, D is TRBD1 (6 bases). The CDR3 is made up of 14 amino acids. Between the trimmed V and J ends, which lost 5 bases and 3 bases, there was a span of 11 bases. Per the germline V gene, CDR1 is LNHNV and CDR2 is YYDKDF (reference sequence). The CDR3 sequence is CATSVRGTNQPQHF. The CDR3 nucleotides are TGTGCCACCAGCGTAAGGGGGACCAATCAGCCCCAGCATTTT.

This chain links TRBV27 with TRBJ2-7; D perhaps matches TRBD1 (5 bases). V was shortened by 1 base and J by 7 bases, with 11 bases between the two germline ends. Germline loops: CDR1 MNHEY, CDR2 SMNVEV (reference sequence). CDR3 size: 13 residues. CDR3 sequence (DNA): TGTGCCAGCAGTTTATTCGGACATTGGGAGCAGTACTTC. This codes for CASSLFGHWEQYF.

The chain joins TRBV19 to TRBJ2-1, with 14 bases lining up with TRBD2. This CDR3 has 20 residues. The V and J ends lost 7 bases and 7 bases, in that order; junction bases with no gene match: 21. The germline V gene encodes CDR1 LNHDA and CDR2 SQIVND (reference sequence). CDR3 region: CASNGNPGTSGSGVTNEQFF. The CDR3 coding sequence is TGTGCCAGTAACGGAAACCCCGGGACTAGCGGGAGTGGCGTGACGAATGAGCAGTTCTTC.

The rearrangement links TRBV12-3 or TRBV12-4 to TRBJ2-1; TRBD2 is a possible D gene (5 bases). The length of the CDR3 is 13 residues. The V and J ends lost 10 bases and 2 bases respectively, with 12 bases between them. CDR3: CATVSGTYNEQFF. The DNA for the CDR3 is TGTGCCACCGTAAGCGGAACCTACAATGAGCAGTTCTTC.

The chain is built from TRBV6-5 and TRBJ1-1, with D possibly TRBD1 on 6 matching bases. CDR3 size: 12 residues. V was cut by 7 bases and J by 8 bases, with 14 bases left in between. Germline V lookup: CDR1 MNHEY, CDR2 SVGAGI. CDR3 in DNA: TGTGCCAGCAAACCAGGGGCCGGGGAAGCTTTCTTT. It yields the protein CASKPGAGEAFF.

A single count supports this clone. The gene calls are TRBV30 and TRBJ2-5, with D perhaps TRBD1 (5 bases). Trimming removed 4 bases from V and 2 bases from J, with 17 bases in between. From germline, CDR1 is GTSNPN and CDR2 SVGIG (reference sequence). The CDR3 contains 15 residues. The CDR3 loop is CAWTPGSRTQETQYF. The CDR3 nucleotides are TGTGCCTGGACCCCCGGATCGCGGACACAAGAGACCCAGTACTTC.

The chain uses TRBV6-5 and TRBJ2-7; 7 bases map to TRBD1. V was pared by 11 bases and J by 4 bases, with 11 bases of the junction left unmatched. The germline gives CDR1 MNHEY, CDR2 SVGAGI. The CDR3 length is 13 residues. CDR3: CAVGGQSPYEQYF. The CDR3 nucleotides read TGTGCCGTAGGGGGCCAATCTCCATACGAGCAGTACTTC.

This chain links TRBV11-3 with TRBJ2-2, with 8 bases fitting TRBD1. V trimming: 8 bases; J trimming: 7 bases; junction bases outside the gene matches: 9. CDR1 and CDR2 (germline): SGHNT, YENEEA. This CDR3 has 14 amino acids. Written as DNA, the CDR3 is TGTGCCAGCGGACAGGGAATTTCAGGCGGGGAGCTGTTTTTT. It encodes CASGQGISGGELFF.

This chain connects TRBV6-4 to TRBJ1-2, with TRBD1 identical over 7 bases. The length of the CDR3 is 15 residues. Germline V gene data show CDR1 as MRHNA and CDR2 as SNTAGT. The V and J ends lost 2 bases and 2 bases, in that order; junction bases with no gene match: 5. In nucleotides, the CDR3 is TGTGCCAGCAGTGACACAGGGGTCCTAAACTATGGCTACACCTTC. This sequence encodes CASSDTGVLNYGYTF.

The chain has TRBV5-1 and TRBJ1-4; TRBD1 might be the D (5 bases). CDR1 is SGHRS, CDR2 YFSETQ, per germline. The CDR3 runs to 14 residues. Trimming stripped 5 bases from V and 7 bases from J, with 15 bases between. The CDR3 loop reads CASSSSGSVEKLFF. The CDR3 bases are TGCGCCAGCAGTTCGTCAGGGTCGGTTGAAAAACTGTTTTTT.

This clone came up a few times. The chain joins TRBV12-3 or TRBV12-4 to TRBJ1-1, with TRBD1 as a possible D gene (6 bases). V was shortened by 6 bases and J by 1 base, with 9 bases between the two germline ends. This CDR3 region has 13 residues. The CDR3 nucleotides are TGTGCCAGCAGCACACAGGGGAACACTGAAGCTTTCTTT. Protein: CASSTQGNTEAFF.

The CDR3 sequence: CASSWGLLATNNEQFF. The CDR3 region has the DNA TGTGCCAGCAGCTGGGGCCTACTAGCGACCAACAATGAGCAGTTCTTC. The rearrangement joins TRBV11-3 to TRBJ2-1; 7 nucleotides line up with TRBD2. V trimming: 4 bases; J trimming: 5 bases; junction bases outside the gene matches: 11. The CDR3 contains 16 residues. Germline lookup yields CDR1 SGHNT and CDR2 YENEEA.

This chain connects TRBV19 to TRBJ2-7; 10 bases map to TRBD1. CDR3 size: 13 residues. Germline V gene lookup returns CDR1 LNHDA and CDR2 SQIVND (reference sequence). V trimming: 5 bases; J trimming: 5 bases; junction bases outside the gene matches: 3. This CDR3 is CASSPGQGNEQYF. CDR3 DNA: TGTGCCAGTAGTCCGGGACAGGGGAACGAGCAGTACTTC.

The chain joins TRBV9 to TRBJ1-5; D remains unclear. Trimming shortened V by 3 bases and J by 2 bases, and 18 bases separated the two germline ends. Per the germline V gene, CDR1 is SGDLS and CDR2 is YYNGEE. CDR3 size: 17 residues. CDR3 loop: CASSAALTPSGNQPQHF. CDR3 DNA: TGTGCCAGCAGCGCCGCCCTCACGCCTTCGGGCAATCAGCCCCAGCATTTT.

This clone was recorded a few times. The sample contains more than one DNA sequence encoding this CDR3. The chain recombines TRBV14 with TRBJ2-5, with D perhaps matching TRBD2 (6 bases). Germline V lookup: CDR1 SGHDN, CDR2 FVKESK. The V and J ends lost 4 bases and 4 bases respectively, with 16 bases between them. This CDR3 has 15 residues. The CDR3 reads CASSLYRGSGETQYF. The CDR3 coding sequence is TGTGCCAGCAGCCTCTATCGGGGTAGCGGAGAGACCCAGTACTTC.